This T cell receptor beta chain was found in a study of T cell responses to AZD1222 COVID-19 vaccine. Study-level points and caveats: Spike-wide vaccine-associated CD4 TCRs dominated at 160-218 and 743-854.

This CDR3 contains 16 residues. Trimming removed 3 bases at V and 3 bases at J, with 13 bases between. The germline gives CDR1 SGHRS, CDR2 YFSETQ. Comment on this clone: The antigen is unknown.

Repertoires were generated with immunoSEQ multiplex PCR, while TCRdb's copy carries only in-frame clones and drops some. The sample has about 150,000 clones, 90% to 95% seen once; the top ten hold 1.4% to 1.5%. The J gene is TRBJ2-6, the V gene TRBV5-1, with D hard to call. The sequencing here drew on peripheral blood, taken on day 0 of AZD1222 vaccination. The TCR was taken from an adult in good health. The chain's CDR3 is CASSSEFVVGANVLTF. CDR3 nucleotides: TGCGCCAGCAGCTCCGAGTTTGTTGTTGGGGCCAACGTCCTGACTTTC.